The 18 T cell receptor beta chains listed next were all sequenced from one sample in a study of blood T cell repertoires in COVID-19 (dated by TCRdb to the early 2020s). Libraries came from the immunoSEQ multiplex PCR assay. As stored in TCRdb, this immuneACCESS dataset retains in-frame rearrangements with V and J assigned. A fraction of the clones does not appear; measured against another copy, unresolved V genes explain less than half of the discrepancy, and the remainder lacks a known reason. Recorded for this sample are under 300,000 clones; around 90% of them occurred a single time. The ten most abundant clones make up about 2% of the sample. The sample was peripheral blood. Receptor source: a woman aged 60-75 years with COVID-19, enrolled during active disease.

The chain combines TRBV2 with TRBJ1-5; the match to TRBD1 covers 11 bases. This CDR3 contains 14 residues. V dropped 3 bases and J dropped 5; count of bases not matched to a gene: 0. Looked up from germline, CDR1 is SNHLY and CDR2 is FYNNEI. The CDR3 loop is CASSEGQGDQPQHF. The CDR3, as DNA: TGTGCCAGCAGTGAGGGACAGGGGGATCAGCCCCAGCATTTT.

The table lists this clone with a few counts. The chain employs TRBV7-2 and TRBJ1-5; D is undetermined. V gave up 1 base and J gave up 3 bases, with 10 bases separating them. CDR1 and CDR2 from the germline V gene are SGHTA and FQGNSA. The CDR3 length is 15 residues. This CDR3 reads CASSLGGVSNQPQHF. DNA of the CDR3: TGTGCCAGCAGCTTAGGCGGGGTCTCCAATCAGCCCCAGCATTTT.

The V call is TRBV6-5, the J call TRBJ1-1; 8 bases match TRBD1. Germline loops: CDR1 MNHEY, CDR2 SVGAGI. V dropped 6 bases and J dropped 0; count of bases not matched to a gene: 0. The CDR3 has 13 residues. CDR3 DNA: TGTGCCAGCAGGACAGGGGTGAACACTGAAGCTTTCTTT. Protein sequence: CASRTGVNTEAFF.

This clone is a singleton in its sample. CDR3 region: CASSFGTGVREQYF. The CDR3 bases are TGCGCCAGCAGCTTCGGGACTGGGGTTCGGGAGCAGTACTTC. The chain uses TRBV5-1 and TRBJ2-7, with D possibly TRBD2 on 6 matching bases. The CDR3 length is 14 residues. Germline V gene sequence: CDR1 SGHRS, CDR2 YFSETQ. Trimming removed 2 bases from V and 7 bases from J, with 16 bases in between.

This clone was seen a handful of times. The rearrangement joins TRBV4-3 to TRBJ1-3; D not certain. From germline, CDR1 is LGHNA and CDR2 YSLEER. The CDR3 covers 16 residues. The V and J ends lost 3 bases and 0 bases respectively, with 12 bases between them. In nucleotides, the CDR3 is TGCGCCAGCAGCCAGGAAACCGGGAGCTCTGGAAACACCATATATTTT. It yields the protein CASSQETGSSGNTIYF.

V and J are TRBV5-1 and TRBJ1-6; D unresolved. This CDR3 is 16 amino acids long. The ends were cut back, 6 bases at V and 1 base at J, with 14 bases in the middle. In germline, CDR1 is SGHRS, CDR2 YFSETQ. The CDR3 is CASTLGPRSYNSPLHF. The CDR3 DNA sequence: TGCGCCAGCACCCTCGGTCCCCGATCCTATAATTCACCCCTCCACTTT.

This chain connects TRBV5-6 to TRBJ1-2, with 8 positions matching TRBD1. This CDR3 spans 13 amino acids. Looked up from germline, CDR1 is SGHDT and CDR2 is YYEEEE. J lost 4 bases, V lost 7 bases, and 6 bases had no gene match. The CDR3 DNA follows: TGTGCCAGCGCCCAGGGGGCTGTCTATGGCTACACCTTC. This translates into CASAQGAVYGYTF.

This rearrangement joins TRBV25-1 to TRBJ1-2, with D perhaps matching TRBD1 (5 bases). CDR3 length equals 11 residues. Germline V gene data show CDR1 as MGHDK and CDR2 as SYGVNS. V was clipped by 7 bases and J by 10 bases, with 13 bases between them. The CDR3 nucleotides are TGTGCCAGCACCCGGGGGACGGCCTACACCTTC. Translating gives CASTRGTAYTF.

The genes are TRBV4-1 and TRBJ2-1; 14 bases are shared with TRBD2. With V trimmed by 0 bases and J by 9 bases, 10 bases remained unmatched. Germline assignment: CDR1 MGHRA and CDR2 YSYEKL. The CDR3 has 18 amino acids. In DNA, the CDR3 is TGCGCCAGCAGCCAAGATAGGAGGGGACTAGCGGGGGATGGTGAGCAGTTCTTC. This gives the protein CASSQDRRGLAGDGEQFF.

The chain joins TRBV10-3 to TRBJ2-7; TRBD2 might be the D (5 bases). Per germline, CDR1 ENHRY and CDR2 SYGVKD. The CDR3 is 14 residues long. Trimming cost V 9 bases and J 7 bases, with 22 bases left between them. This CDR3 reads CAIKLDVNRGEQYF. The CDR3 region has the DNA TGTGCCATAAAGTTGGACGTCAATAGAGGGGAGCAGTACTTC.

The rearrangement links TRBV6-2 or TRBV6-3 to TRBJ2-5, with D possibly TRBD2 on 6 matching bases. Trimming took off 4 bases at V and 1 base at J, with 19 bases between the two ends. The CDR3 loop spans 17 amino acids. Germline-derived CDR1 and CDR2 are MNHEY and SVGEGT. The CDR3 protein is CASSWGTLAGFQETQYF. For the CDR3, the DNA is TGTGCCAGCAGTTGGGGGACTCTAGCTGGGTTCCAAGAGACCCAGTACTTC.

The chain carries TRBV19 and TRBJ1-1, with 11 bases matching TRBD1. In germline, CDR1 is LNHDA, CDR2 SQIVND (reference sequence). The V segment lost 10 bases and the J segment 4 bases; nucleotides outside the gene matches: 2. This CDR3 spans 12 amino acids. The CDR3 nucleotides are TGTGCCATCGGGACAGGGGGCACTGAAGCTTTCTTT. Amino acids: CAIGTGGTEAFF. The whole variable domain, remainder taken from reference TRBV19 and TRBJ1-1, is DGGITQSPKYLFRKEGQNVTLSCEQNLNHDAMYWYRQDPGQGLRLIYYSQIVNDFQKGDIAEGYSVSREKKESFPLTVTSAQKNPTAFYLCAIGTGGTEAFFGQGTRLTVV.

The J gene is TRBJ2-4, the V gene TRBV18; D is uncertain. Looked up from germline, CDR1 is KGHSH and CDR2 is LQKENI. The CDR3 runs 13 residues. V gave up 3 bases and J gave up 8 bases, with 11 bases separating them. Written as DNA, the CDR3 is TGTGCCAGCTCACCCAGGCTTGTGGACATTCAGTACTTC. Its protein product is CASSPRLVDIQYF.

This clone was found a few times. The chain links TRBV6-1 to TRBJ1-6; a possible D gene is TRBD1 (5 bases). Trimming left V 3 bases short and J 4 bases short, with 16 bases between. Germline CDR1 is MNHNS and CDR2 is SASEGT. The CDR3 totals 17 residues. The CDR3 DNA sequence: TGTGCCAGCAGTGACAGGGAGGGGCGGCTTTATAATTCACCCCTCCACTTT. Residues: CASSDREGRLYNSPLHF.

The chain joins TRBV18 to TRBJ2-7; TRBD1 aligns across 10 bases. The CDR3 is 14 amino acids. The V gene end was trimmed by 3 bases and the J gene end by 5 bases; junction bases not matched to a gene: 4. The germline V gene has CDR1 KGHSH and CDR2 LQKENI. Here the CDR3 reads CASSPRQGAHEQYF. DNA of the CDR3: TGTGCCAGCTCACCTCGACAGGGGGCCCACGAGCAGTACTTC.

The chain recombines TRBV7-9 with TRBJ1-5; TRBD1 is a possible D gene (6 bases). CDR3 length: 13 amino acids. V was cut by 5 bases and J by 5 bases, with 10 bases left in between. CDR1 is SEHNR and CDR2 is FQNEAQ in the germline V gene (reference sequence). CDR3 sequence: CASSIGQYQPQHF. As DNA, the CDR3 is TGTGCCAGCAGCATCGGACAGTATCAGCCCCAGCATTTT.

The rearrangement uses TRBV3-1 (or the pseudogene TRBV3-2) and TRBJ1-5; 7 bases are a match to TRBD1. Germline-derived CDR1 and CDR2 are LGHDT and YNNKEL (reference sequence). The ends lost 4 bases at V and 0 bases at J; junction bases unmatched: 6. CDR3 size: 16 residues. CDR3 sequence reads: CASSLGTVNSNQPQHF. CDR3 DNA: TGTGCCAGCAGCCTAGGGACAGTTAATAGCAATCAGCCCCAGCATTTT.

The chain couples TRBV12-3 or TRBV12-4 to TRBJ1-2, with 8 bases that match TRBD1. The CDR3 has 13 residues. The J segment lost 3 bases and the V segment lost 7 bases, leaving 4 bases of the junction unmatched. The CDR3 bases are TGTGCCAGCACCCAGGGACAGGACTATGGCTACACCTTC. Translating gives CASTQGQDYGYTF.